This is a list of T cell receptor beta chains from one sample in a study of PD-L1 blockade in urothelial cancer. Data came from immunoSEQ multiplex PCR; TCRdb stores just in-frame clones and leaves some out. The sample holds fewer than 65,000 clones, roughly nine tenths seen once. Here the sequenced sample was PBMCs, taken around atezolizumab (anti-PD-L1) treatment. These receptors were collected from a woman in her sixties with urothelial cancer. Each CDR3 is given with its conserved first and last residue. The D gene is left open where the match is weak. Some rows mark clone size as missing; the rest say once, few, many or name a class of expanded clone.

>TRBD1|TRBJ1-5|-|TRBV28
TGTGCCAGCAGTTCGGGCAGGGGGCTAGGGCCCCAGCATTTT
CASSSGRGLGPQHF
>TRBD2|TRBJ2-1|-|TRBV9
TGTGCCAGCAGCCCCCGGACTAGCGGGGCCAATGAGCAGTTCTTC
CASSPRTSGANEQFF
>TRBD2|TRBJ2-1|medium-sized|TRBV4-3
TGCGCCAGCAGCCAAGATCTGGCTAGCGGGATAAAAAATGAGCAGTTCTTC
CASSQDLASGIKNEQFF
>-|TRBJ2-4|-|TRBV28
TGTGCCAGCAGTGACAGTCCCAAAAACATTCAGTACTTC
CASSDSPKNIQYF
>-|TRBJ1-5|-|TRBV5-1
TGCGCCAGCAGCTGGGGATTGGGGGGTAGCAATCAGCCCCAGCATTTT
CASSWGLGGSNQPQHF
>TRBD2|TRBJ2-2|-|TRBV9
TGTGCCAGCAGCGCGCGAAGTCGGGGACTAGCGGGACTGAACACCGGGGAGCTGTTTTTT
CASSARSRGLAGLNTGELFF
>-|TRBJ2-7|-|TRBV19
TGTGCCAGTAGTATAGGAGGCCCCTCCTACGAGCAGTACTTC
CASSIGGPSYEQYF
>TRBD2|TRBJ2-3|-|TRBV28
TGTGCCAGCCGCGGGAGCGGGACAGATACGCAGTATTTT
CASRGSGTDTQYF
>TRBD1|TRBJ2-1|-|TRBV11-2
TGTGCCAGCAGCGCCAGACAGGGGAAGATCGATGAGCAGTTCTTC
CASSARQGKIDEQFF
>TRBD1|TRBJ1-2|-|TRBV19
TGTGCCAGTAGTATCACGTCGTTTAAGGACAGGTTCAATGGCTACACCTTC
CASSITSFKDRFNGYTF
>-|TRBJ2-2|-|TRBV2
TGTGCCAGCAGTGAACAGTTCACCGGGGAGCTGTTTTTT
CASSEQFTGELFF
>-|TRBJ2-3|-|TRBV14
TGTGCCAGCAGCCTGGGGGCAGCAGATACGCAGTATTTT
CASSLGAADTQYF
>TRBD2|TRBJ2-2|-|TRBV5-6
TGTGCCAGCAGCTTAACGGGGGGGATCGGGGAGCTGTTTTTT
CASSLTGGIGELFF
>-|TRBJ2-3|-|TRBV5-1
TGCGCCAGCAGCTCCGGGCGAGCGGCCTACATTACAGATACGCAGTATTTT
CASSSGRAAYITDTQYF
>-|TRBJ2-1|-|TRBV18
TGTGCCAGCTCCGGGGGATTGACTGCGGCGCAGTTCTTC
CASSGGLTAAQFF
>-|TRBJ2-7|-|TRBV9
TGTGCCAGCAGCGTAGCCAGGATTTCTGGCGAGCAGTACTTC
CASSVARISGEQYF
>-|TRBJ2-5|-|TRBV4-3
TGCGCCAGCAGCCAAGACCCGGGATTTAAAGAGACCCAGTACTTC
CASSQDPGFKETQYF
>TRBD2|TRBJ2-5|-|TRBV15
TGTGCCACCAGCAGAGGAGTGCTAGCGGGGGGCGGAGAGACCCAGTACTTC
CATSRGVLAGGGETQYF
>-|TRBJ2-1|-|TRBV7-8
TGTGCCAGCAGCTTAGTCGACTCCAACAATGAGCAGTTCTTC
CASSLVDSNNEQFF
>TRBD1|TRBJ2-7|-|TRBV7-3
TGTGCCAGCAGCCCCGGGACAGGGGACGAGCAGTACTTC
CASSPGTGDEQYF
>TRBD1|TRBJ2-1|-|TRBV5-1
TGCGCCAGCAGCCTCTCCGGGACAGAGTACAATGAGCAGTTCTTC
CASSLSGTEYNEQFF
>TRBD1|TRBJ1-2|-|TRBV19
TGTGCCAGTAGTCCGGGACAGGGGGCGAGAGGCTACACCTTC
CASSPGQGARGYTF
>-|TRBJ2-2|-|TRBV10-3
TGTGCCATCCTGGCAGGTAACACCGGGGAGCTGTTTTTT
CAILAGNTGELFF
>-|TRBJ2-5|few|TRBV5-5
TGTGCCAGCAGTTCCCGCCCCCGACTAGTCGAAGAGACCCAGTACTTC
CASSSRPRLVEETQYF
>TRBD1|TRBJ1-2|-|TRBV5-5
TGTGCCAGCAGCGCTGCCGGGACAGCAGCCTATGGCTACACCTTC
CASSAAGTAAYGYTF
>-|TRBJ2-7|-|TRBV9
TGTGCCAGCAGCGTAGTACCAGAAACCTACGAGCAGTACTTC
CASSVVPETYEQYF
>TRBD1|TRBJ2-1|-|TRBV27
TGTGCCAGCAGTTTAGTGGTTTTGGGGACAGGGGGCTCAAATGAGCAGTTCTTC
CASSLVVLGTGGSNEQFF
>-|TRBJ1-4|-|TRBV15
TGTGCCACCAGCAGAGATCGGGGAGTTGATGAAAAACTGTTTTTT
CATSRDRGVDEKLFF
>-|TRBJ1-5|-|TRBV7-2
TGTGCCAGCAGCCCCCCGGGACTGGGGGGTCAGCCCCAGCATTTT
CASSPPGLGGQPQHF
>-|TRBJ1-3|once|TRBV6-1
TGTGCCAGCAGTGAAGGCACCTGGCAAAGAAACACCATATATTTT
CASSEGTWQRNTIYF
>TRBD1|TRBJ2-3|-|TRBV10-3
TGTGCCATCACCCCGACAGGGTCCGCAGATACGCAGTATTTT
CAITPTGSADTQYF
>TRBD1|TRBJ2-2|-|TRBV28
TGTGCCAGCAGTCCGACAGGGGGGAACACCGGGGAGCTGTTTTTT
CASSPTGGNTGELFF